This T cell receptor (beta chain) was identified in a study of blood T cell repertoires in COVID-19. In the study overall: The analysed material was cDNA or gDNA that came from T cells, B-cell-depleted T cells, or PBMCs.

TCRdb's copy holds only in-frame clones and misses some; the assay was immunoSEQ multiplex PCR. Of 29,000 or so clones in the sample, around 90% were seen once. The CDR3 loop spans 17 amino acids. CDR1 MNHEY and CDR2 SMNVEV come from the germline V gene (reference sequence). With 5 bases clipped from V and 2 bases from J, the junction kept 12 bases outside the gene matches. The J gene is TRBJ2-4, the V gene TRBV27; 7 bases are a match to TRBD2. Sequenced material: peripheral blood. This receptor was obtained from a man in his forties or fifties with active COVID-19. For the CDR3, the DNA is TGTGCCAGCAGTACGATATCCGGGGGGAGGTCCAAAAACATTCAGTACTTC. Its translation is CASSTISGGRSKNIQYF.